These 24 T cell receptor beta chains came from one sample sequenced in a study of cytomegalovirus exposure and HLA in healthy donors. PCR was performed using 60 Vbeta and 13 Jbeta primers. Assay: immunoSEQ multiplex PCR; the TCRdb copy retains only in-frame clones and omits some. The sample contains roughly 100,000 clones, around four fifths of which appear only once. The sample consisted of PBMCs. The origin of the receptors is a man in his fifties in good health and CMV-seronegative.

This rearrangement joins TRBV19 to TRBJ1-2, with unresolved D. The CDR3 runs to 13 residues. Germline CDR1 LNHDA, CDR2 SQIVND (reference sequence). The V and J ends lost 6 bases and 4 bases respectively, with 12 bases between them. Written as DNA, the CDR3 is TGTGCCAGTAGGGTCAAGAGGAGCTATGGCTACACCTTC. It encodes CASRVKRSYGYTF. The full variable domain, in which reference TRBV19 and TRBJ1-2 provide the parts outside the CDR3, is DGGITQSPKYLFRKEGQNVTLSCEQNLNHDAMYWYRQDPGQGLRLIYYSQIVNDFQKGDIAEGYSVSREKKESFPLTVTSAQKNPTAFYLCASRVKRSYGYTFGSGTRLTVV.

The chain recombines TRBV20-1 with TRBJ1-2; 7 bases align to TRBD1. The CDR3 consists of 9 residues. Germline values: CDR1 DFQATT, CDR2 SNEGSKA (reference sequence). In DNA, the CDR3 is TGCAGGCAGGGGGATGGCTACACCTTC. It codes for CRQGDGYTF.

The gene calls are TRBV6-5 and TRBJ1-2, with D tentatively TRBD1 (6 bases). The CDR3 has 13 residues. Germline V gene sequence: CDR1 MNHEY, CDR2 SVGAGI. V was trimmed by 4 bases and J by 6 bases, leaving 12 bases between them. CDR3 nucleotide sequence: TGTGCCAGCAGTTCCGACAGGTCGAATGGCTACACCTTC. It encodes CASSSDRSNGYTF.

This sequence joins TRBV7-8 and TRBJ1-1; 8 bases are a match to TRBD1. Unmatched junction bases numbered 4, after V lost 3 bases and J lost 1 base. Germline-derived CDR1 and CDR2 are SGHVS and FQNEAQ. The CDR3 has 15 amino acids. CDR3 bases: TGTGCCAGCAGCTTTTGGACAGGGAGGAACACTGAAGCTTTCTTT. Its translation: CASSFWTGRNTEAFF.

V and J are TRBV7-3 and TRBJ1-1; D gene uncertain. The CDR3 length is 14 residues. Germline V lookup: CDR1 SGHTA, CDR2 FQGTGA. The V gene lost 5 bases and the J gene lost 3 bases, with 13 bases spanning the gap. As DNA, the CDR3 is TGTGCCAGCAGCCCTCAAGTAGGAGACACTGAAGCTTTCTTT. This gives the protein CASSPQVGDTEAFF.

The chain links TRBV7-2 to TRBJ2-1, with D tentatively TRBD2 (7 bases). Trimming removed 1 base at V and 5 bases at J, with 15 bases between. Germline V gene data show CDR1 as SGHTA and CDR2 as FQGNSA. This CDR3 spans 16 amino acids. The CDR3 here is CASSLDSVGGHNEQFF. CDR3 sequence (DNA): TGTGCCAGCAGCTTAGATAGTGTCGGGGGGCACAATGAGCAGTTCTTC.

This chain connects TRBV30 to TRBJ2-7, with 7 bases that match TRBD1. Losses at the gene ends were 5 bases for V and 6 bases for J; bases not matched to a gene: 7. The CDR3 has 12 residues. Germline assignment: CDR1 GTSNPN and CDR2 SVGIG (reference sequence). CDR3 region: CAWEIGTAEQYF. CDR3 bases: TGTGCCTGGGAAATAGGGACAGCCGAGCAGTACTTC.

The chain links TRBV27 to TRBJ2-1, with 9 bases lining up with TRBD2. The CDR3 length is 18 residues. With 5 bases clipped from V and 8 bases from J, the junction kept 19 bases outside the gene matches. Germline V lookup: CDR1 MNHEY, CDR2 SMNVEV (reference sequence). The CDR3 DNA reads TGTGCCAGCAGTCCACGCCCCCCGGTAGCGGGGGCCGCTTATGAGCAGTTCTTC. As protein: CASSPRPPVAGAAYEQFF.

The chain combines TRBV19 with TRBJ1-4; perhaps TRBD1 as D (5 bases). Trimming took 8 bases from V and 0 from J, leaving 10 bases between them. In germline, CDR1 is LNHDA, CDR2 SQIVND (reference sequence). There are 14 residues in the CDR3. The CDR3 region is CASADSSTNEKLFF. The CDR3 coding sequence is TGTGCCAGTGCAGACAGCTCAACTAATGAAAAACTGTTTTTT.

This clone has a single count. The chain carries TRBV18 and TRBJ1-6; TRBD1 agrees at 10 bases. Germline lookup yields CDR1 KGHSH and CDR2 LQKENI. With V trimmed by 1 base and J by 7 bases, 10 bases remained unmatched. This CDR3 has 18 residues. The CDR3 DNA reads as TGTGCCAGCTCACCACAGGGACAGGGGCCGATCTACAATTCACCCCTCCACTTT. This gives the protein CASSPQGQGPIYNSPLHF.

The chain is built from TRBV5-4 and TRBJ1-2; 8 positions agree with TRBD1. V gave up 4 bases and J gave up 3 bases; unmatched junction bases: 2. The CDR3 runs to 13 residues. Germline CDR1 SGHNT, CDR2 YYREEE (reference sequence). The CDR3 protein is CASSQGADYGYTF. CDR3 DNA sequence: TGTGCCAGCAGCCAGGGGGCTGACTATGGCTACACCTTC.

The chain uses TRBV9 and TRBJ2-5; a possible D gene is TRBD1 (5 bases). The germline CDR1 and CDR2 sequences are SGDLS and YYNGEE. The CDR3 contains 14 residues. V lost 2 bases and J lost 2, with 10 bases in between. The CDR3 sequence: CASSVAGRQETQYF. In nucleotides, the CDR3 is TGTGCCAGCAGCGTTGCAGGGCGGCAAGAGACCCAGTACTTC.

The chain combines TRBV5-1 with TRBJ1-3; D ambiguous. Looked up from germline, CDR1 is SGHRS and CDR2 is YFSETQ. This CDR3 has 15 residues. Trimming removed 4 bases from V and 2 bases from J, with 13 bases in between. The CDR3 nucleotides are TGCGCCAGCAGCACCGAAACAGAAACTGGAAACACCATATATTTT. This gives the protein CASSTETETGNTIYF.

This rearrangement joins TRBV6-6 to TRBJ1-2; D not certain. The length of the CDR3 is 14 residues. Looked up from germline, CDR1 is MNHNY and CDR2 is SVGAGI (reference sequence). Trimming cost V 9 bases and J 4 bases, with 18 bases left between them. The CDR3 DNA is TGTGCCAGTTCGTCTGGATCCACAGTCTATGGCTACACCTTC. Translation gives CASSSGSTVYGYTF.

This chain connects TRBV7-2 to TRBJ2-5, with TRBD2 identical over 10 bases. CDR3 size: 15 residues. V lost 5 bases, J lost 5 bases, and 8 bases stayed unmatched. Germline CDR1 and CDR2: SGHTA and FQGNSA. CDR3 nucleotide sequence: TGTGCCAGCAGCGTATTAGCGGGGGGCTGGGAGACCCAGTACTTC. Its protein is CASSVLAGGWETQYF.

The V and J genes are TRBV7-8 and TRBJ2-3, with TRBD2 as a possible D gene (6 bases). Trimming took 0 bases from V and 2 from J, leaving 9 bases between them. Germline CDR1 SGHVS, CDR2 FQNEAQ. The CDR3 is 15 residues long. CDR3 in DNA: TGTGCCAGCAGCTTAGCGGCGCGGGACACAGATACGCAGTATTTT. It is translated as CASSLAARDTDTQYF. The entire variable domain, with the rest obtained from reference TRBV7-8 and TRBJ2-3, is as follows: GAGVSQSPRYKVAKRGQDVALRCDPISGHVSLFWYQQALGQGPEFLTYFQNEAQLDKSGLPSDRFFAERPEGSVSTLKIQRTQQEDSAVYLCASSLAARDTDTQYFGPGTRLTVL.

CDR3 in amino acids: CASSEKGQDTGELFF. CDR3 DNA sequence: TGTGCCAGCAGTGAAAAGGGACAGGACACCGGGGAGCTGTTTTTT. J is TRBJ2-2 and V is TRBV6-1; 8 positions match TRBD1. V gave up 2 bases and J gave up 3 bases; unmatched junction bases: 2. The CDR3 spans 15 residues. The germline V gene has CDR1 MNHNS and CDR2 SASEGT.

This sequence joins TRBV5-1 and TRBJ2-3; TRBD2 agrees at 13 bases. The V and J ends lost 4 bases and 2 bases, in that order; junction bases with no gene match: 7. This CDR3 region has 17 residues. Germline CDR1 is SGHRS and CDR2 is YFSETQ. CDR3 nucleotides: TGCGCCAGCAGCCGCTTAGGGACTAGCGGGGCCACAGATACGCAGTATTTT. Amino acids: CASSRLGTSGATDTQYF.

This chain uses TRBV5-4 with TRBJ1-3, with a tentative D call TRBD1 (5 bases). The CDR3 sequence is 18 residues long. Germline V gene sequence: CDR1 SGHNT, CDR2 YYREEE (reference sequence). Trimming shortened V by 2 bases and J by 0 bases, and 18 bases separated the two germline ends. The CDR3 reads CASSFGRAGMSSGNTIYF. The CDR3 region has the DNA TGTGCCAGCAGCTTCGGCAGGGCCGGAATGAGCTCTGGAAACACCATATATTTT.

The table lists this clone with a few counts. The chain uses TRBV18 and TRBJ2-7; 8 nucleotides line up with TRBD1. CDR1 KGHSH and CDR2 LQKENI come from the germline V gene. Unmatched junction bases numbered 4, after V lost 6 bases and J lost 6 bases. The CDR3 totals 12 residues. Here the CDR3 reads CASSGQGGEQYV. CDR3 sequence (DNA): TGTGCCAGCTCTGGACAGGGAGGCGAGCAGTACGTC.

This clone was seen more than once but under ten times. The CDR3 DNA is TGCAGTGCTGAGGCGCGGGAGACCCAGTACTTC. It codes for CSAEARETQYF. The chain carries TRBV20-1 and TRBJ2-5; D is ambiguous. The ends were cut back, 5 bases at V and 5 bases at J, with 9 bases in the middle. CDR3 size: 11 residues. Per germline, CDR1 DFQATT and CDR2 SNEGSKA (reference sequence).

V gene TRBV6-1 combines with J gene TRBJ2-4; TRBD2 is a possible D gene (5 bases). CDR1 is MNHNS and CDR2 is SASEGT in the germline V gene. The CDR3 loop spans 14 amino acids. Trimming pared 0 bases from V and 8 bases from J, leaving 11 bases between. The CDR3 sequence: CASSEARGKHIQYF. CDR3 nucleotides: TGTGCCAGCAGTGAAGCGCGAGGGAAGCACATTCAGTACTTC.

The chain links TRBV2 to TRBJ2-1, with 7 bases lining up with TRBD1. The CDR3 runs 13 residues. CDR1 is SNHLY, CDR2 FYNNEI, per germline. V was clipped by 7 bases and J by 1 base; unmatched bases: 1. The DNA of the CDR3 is TGTGCCAGCACCAGGGGGTCCTACAATGAGCAGTTCTTC. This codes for CASTRGSYNEQFF.

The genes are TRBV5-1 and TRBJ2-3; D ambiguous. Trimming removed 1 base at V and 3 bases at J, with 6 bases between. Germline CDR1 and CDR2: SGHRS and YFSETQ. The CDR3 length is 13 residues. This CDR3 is CASSLTVTDTQYF. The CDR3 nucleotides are TGCGCCAGCAGCTTGACAGTAACAGATACGCAGTATTTT.